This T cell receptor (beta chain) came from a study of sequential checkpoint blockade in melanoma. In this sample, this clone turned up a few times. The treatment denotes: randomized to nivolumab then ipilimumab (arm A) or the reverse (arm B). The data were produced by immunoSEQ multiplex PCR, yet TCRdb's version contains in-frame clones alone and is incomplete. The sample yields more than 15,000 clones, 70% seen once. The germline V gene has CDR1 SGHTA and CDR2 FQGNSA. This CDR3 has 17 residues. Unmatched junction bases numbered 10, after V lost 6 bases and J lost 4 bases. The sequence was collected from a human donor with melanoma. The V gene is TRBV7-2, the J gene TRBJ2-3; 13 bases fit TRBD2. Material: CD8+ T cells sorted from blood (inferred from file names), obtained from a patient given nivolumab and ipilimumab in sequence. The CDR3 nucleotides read TGTGCCAGCAGACACATAACTAGCGGGGGGGCGGCAGATACGCAGTATTTT. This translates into CASRHITSGGAADTQYF.